This passage covers 2 T cell receptor beta chains from one sample sequenced in a study of Graves' ophthalmopathy and Graves' hyperthyroidism (dated by TCRdb to about 2018). For sequencing, an Illumina HiSeq 2000 was employed. For repertoire sequencing, the TCR beta CDR3 regions were amplified from RNA transcripts. The first round was an RT-PCR using HTBI primers with the Qiagen OneStep RT-PCR kit, and this first round was followed by a second-round multiplex PCR, then size selection and purification. The raw public reads went through TCRdb reprocessing: fastp at Q25, MiXCR clone calling, in-frame beta chains kept. Each CDR3 protein appears once, grouped with its most common genes and DNA. Recorded for this sample are approximately 540,000 distinct CDR3 sequences; about 35% of them occurred a single time. The top ten hold about 4% of the sample. The sample consisted of peripheral blood or thyroid tissue (not recorded which). These TCRs come from an adult man with Graves' hyperthyroidism.

J is TRBJ2-3 and V is TRBV20-1; TRBD2 matches 9 bases. Trimming at V came to 7 bases and at J to 6 bases, leaving 5 bases not matched to a gene. Germline CDR1 is DFQATT and CDR2 is SNEGSKA (reference sequence). CDR3 size: 12 residues. CDR3 in amino acids: CSGRGGKDTQYF. In DNA form, the CDR3 reads TGCAGTGGGCGGGGGGGCAAGGATACGCAGTATTTT.

The chain carries TRBV29-1 and TRBJ2-5; 8 bases are a match to TRBD2. The assigned J gene may be wrong: the sequence end matches TRBJ2-1 better. CDR3 size: 14 residues. Germline V gene lookup returns CDR1 SQVTM and CDR2 ANQGSEA. CDR3 loop: CSVIKTGGRVEQFF. The CDR3 DNA reads as TGCAGCGTTATTAAAACGGGAGGGCGTGTTGAGCAGTTCTTC.